A selection of T cell receptor beta chains follows, all from one sample in a study. TCRdb re-derived calls from the 5' RACE reads in MiXCR, one entry per CDR3 protein. This sample has some 44,000 distinct CDR3 sequences, with approximately 30% found just once. The specimen was tumor-infiltrating memory CD4+ T cells sorted from the breast tumor. These receptors came from a female donor with breast cancer. Both conserved end residues are part of each CDR3. The D gene is left open where the match is weak. Some rows mark clone size as missing; the rest say once, few, many or name a class of expanded clone.

size	V	D	J	CDR3	DNA
many	TRBV27	TRBD1	TRBJ2-7	CASSIDRVSYEQYF	TGTGCCAGCAGTATCGACAGGGTCTCCTACGAGCAGTACTTC
few	TRBV5-1	.	TRBJ2-1	CASSLEADSWNEQFF	TGCGCCAGCAGCTTGGAGGCGGACTCCTGGAATGAGCAGTTCTTC
many	TRBV28	.	TRBJ2-7	CASSFISGVEQYF	TGTGCCAGCAGTTTTATTTCGGGGGTCGAGCAGTACTTC
.	TRBV7-2	.	TRBJ1-6	CASSLSQGGNSPLHF	TGTGCCAGCAGCTTATCACAGGGAGGCAATTCACCCCTCCACTTT
.	TRBV29-1	.	TRBJ2-5	CSVVYETQYF	TGCAGCGTTGTGTACGAGACCCAGTACTTC
many	TRBV4-2	TRBD2	TRBJ2-7	CASSTAGTSGSYEQYF	TGTGCCAGCAGCACAGCCGGGACTAGCGGCTCCTACGAGCAGTACTTC
.	TRBV11-2	TRBD1	TRBJ2-1	CAGSLDSDRSSEQFF	TGTGCCGGCAGCTTAGATTCGGACAGGAGCAGTGAGCAGTTCTTC
.	TRBV11-1	.	TRBJ2-5	CASSLEAGAGQETQYF	TGTGCCAGCAGCTTAGAGGCAGGGGCCGGTCAAGAGACCCAGTACTTC
.	TRBV9	.	TRBJ1-1	CAGYYQGSDTEAFF	TGTGCCGGTTACTATCAGGGATCCGACACTGAAGCTTTCTTT
.	TRBV5-1	.	TRBJ2-1	CASSLVRPRDNEQFF	TGCGCCAGCAGCTTGGTGAGACCTAGGGACAATGAGCAGTTCTTC
.	TRBV9	.	TRBJ2-4	CASSAESEWGSKNIQYF	TGTGCCAGCAGCGCCGAGAGTGAGTGGGGATCCAAAAACATTCAGTACTTC
many	TRBV29-1	.	TRBJ2-1	CSVSGWPLGEQFF	TGCAGCGTTAGTGGGTGGCCCCTAGGTGAGCAGTTCTTC
few	TRBV7-9	.	TRBJ1-1	CASSLHGDTEAFF	TGTGCCAGCAGCTTACACGGCGACACTGAAGCTTTCTTT
.	TRBV28	TRBD2	TRBJ2-7	CASRHGSSGSTYEQYF	TGTGCCAGTCGTCACGGGTCTAGCGGGAGCACATACGAGCAGTACTTC
.	TRBV9	TRBD1	TRBJ2-5	CASSPWTGGKTQYF	TGTGCCAGCAGCCCTTGGACAGGTGGAAAGACCCAGTACTTC
.	TRBV20-1	TRBD2	TRBJ2-5	CRVKAGGLQETQYF	TGCAGAGTTAAAGCGGGAGGTTTACAAGAGACCCAGTACTTC
few	TRBV12-3/TRBV12-4	TRBD1	TRBJ2-7	CASSLRDGTGSYEQYF	TGTGCCAGCAGTCTGAGAGACGGGACAGGATCCTACGAGCAGTACTTC
.	TRBV27	.	TRBJ1-1	CASSLSGGRYVNTEAFF	TGTGCCAGCAGTTTATCGGGGGGCAGGTATGTGAACACTGAAGCTTTCTTT
.	TRBV20-1	.	TRBJ1-4	CSATYGSTNEKLFF	TGCAGTGCTACCTACGGTTCAACTAATGAAAAACTGTTTTTT
few	TRBV20-1	.	TRBJ2-3	CSARPFTDTQYF	TGCAGTGCTAGGCCGTTCACAGATACGCAGTATTTT
.	TRBV4-2	.	TRBJ2-5	CASGQGSSVGKETQYF	TGTGCCAGCGGCCAAGGGTCCAGCGTGGGAAAAGAGACCCAGTACTTC
.	TRBV11-2	.	TRBJ2-1	CASSLAGRNNEQFF	TGTGCCAGCAGCTTAGCAGGGCGAAACAATGAGCAGTTCTTC
.	TRBV20-1	.	TRBJ2-7	CSAPSAPGAYEQYF	TGCAGTGCTCCTTCCGCCCCTGGGGCCTACGAGCAGTACTTC
few	TRBV5-1	.	TRBJ1-2	CASSVQPTNYGYTF	TGCGCCAGCAGCGTCCAGCCGACTAACTATGGCTACACCTTC
many	TRBV20-1	TRBD2	TRBJ2-7	CSAILREGFYEQYF	TGCAGTGCTATCTTGAGGGAGGGATTTTACGAGCAGTACTTC
.	TRBV5-1	.	TRBJ2-1	CASSTQGLSSYNEQFF	TGCGCCAGCAGCACGCAGGGGCTGAGCTCCTACAATGAGCAGTTCTTC
.	TRBV28	.	TRBJ2-1	CASSFSREQFF	TGTGCCAGCAGTTTTTCGCGGGAGCAGTTCTTC
.	TRBV11-3	.	TRBJ2-2	CTSSPSRVNGELFF	TGTACCAGCAGCCCCTCGAGGGTGAACGGGGAGCTGTTTTTT
few	TRBV5-4	.	TRBJ2-1	CASSVGLGLNNEQFF	TGTGCCAGCAGCGTGGGACTCGGACTGAACAATGAGCAGTTCTTC
.	TRBV10-3	TRBD2	TRBJ2-7	CAIQSGTSDYEQYF	TGTGCCATTCAATCCGGGACTAGCGACTACGAGCAGTACTTC
.	TRBV7-9	.	TRBJ2-3	CARWDPRSPDTQYF	TGTGCCAGGTGGGACCCGCGGTCCCCAGATACGCAGTATTTT
few	TRBV7-2	TRBD1	TRBJ2-5	CASSLGTEETQYF	TGTGCCAGCAGCCTCGGGACAGAAGAGACCCAGTACTTC
.	TRBV2	.	TRBJ2-1	CASSEAVGQFF	TGTGCCAGCAGTGAAGCAGTAGGGCAGTTCTTC
few	TRBV9	TRBD1	TRBJ2-3	CASSEDRGNTDTQYF	TGTGCCAGCAGCGAGGACAGGGGAAACACAGATACGCAGTATTTT
.	TRBV11-2	.	TRBJ1-4	CASSSMTEEKLFF	TGTGCCAGCAGTTCTATGACGGAGGAAAAACTGTTTTTT
.	TRBV10-2	.	TRBJ2-4	CASSEDIKNIQYF	TGCGCCAGCAGTGAGGATATCAAAAACATTCAGTACTTC
.	TRBV9	.	TRBJ2-1	CASSRCLLLSYNEQFF	TGTGCCAGCAGCCGGTGCCTCCTGCTCTCCTACAATGAGCAGTTCTTC
.	TRBV7-3	.	TRBJ2-1	CASSYRGASYNEQFF	TGTGCCAGCAGCTATAGGGGGGCGTCTTACAATGAGCAGTTCTTC
.	TRBV7-2	.	TRBJ1-4	CASSFGTSNERLFF	TGTGCCAGCAGCTTCGGGACAAGCAATGAAAGACTGTTTTTT